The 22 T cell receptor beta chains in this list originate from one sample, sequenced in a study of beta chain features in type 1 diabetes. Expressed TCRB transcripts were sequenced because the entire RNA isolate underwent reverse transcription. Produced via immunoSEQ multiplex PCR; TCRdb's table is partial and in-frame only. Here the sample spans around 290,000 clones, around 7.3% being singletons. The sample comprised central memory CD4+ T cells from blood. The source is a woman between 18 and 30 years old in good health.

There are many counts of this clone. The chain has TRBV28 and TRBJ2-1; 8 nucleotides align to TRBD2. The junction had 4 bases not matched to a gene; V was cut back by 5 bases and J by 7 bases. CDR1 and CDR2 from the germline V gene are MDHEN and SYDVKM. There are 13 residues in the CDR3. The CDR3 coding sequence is TGTGCCAGCAGTCTCGGGACTAGTAATGAGCAGTTCTTC. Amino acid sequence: CASSLGTSNEQFF.

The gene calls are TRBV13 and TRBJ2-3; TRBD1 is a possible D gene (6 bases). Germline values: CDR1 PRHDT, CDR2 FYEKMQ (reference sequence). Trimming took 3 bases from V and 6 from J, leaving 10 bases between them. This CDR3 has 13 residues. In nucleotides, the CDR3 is TGTGCCAGCAGCTTGAGGGGGTTGGATACGCAGTATTTT. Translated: CASSLRGLDTQYF.

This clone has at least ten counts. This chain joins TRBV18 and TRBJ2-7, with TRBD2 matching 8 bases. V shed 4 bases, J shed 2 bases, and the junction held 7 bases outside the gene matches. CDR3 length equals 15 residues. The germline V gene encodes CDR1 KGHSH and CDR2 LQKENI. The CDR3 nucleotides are TGTGCCAGCTCACTTAACGGGGGGGCTGCCTACGAGCAGTACGTC. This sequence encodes CASSLNGGAAYEQYV.

The CDR3: CASSPRGTHTGELFF. The CDR3, as DNA: TGTGCCAGCAGTCCCCGCGGGACGCACACCGGGGAGCTGTTTTTT. The V gene is TRBV28, the J gene TRBJ2-2; D perhaps matches TRBD2 (6 bases). The CDR3 is 15 residues long. Germline loops: CDR1 MDHEN, CDR2 SYDVKM. With 5 bases removed from V and 3 bases from J, the gap between germline ends came to 13 bases.

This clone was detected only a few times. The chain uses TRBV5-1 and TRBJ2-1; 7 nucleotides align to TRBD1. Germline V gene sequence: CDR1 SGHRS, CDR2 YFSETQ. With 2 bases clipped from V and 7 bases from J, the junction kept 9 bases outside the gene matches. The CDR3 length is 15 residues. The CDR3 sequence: CASSFTTGLENEQFF. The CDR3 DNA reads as TGCGCCAGCAGCTTCACGACAGGGCTGGAGAATGAGCAGTTCTTC. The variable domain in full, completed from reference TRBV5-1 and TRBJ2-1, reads KAGVTQTPRYLIKTRGQQVTLSCSPISGHRSVSWYQQTPGQGLQFLFEYFSETQRNKGNFPGRFSGRQFSNSRSEMNVSTLELGDSALYLCASSFTTGLENEQFFGPGTRLTVL.

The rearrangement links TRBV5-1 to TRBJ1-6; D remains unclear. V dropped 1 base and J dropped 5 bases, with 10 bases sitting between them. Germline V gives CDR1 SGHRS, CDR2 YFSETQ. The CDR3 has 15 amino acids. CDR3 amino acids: CASSLNLGNNSPLHF. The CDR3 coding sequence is TGCGCCAGCAGCTTGAACCTGGGGAATAATTCACCCCTCCACTTT.

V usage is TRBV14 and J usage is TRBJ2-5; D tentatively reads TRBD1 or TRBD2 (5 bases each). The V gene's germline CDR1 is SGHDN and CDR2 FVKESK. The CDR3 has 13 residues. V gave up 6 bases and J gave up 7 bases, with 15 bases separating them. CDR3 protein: CASRGTSGGTQYF. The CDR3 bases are TGTGCCAGCAGGGGGACGTCCGGAGGGACCCAGTACTTC.

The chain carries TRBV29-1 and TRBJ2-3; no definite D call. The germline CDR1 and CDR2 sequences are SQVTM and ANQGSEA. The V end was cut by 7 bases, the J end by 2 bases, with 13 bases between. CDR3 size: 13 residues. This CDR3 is CSATARYTDTQYF. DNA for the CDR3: TGCAGCGCCACCGCGCGCTACACAGATACGCAGTATTTT.

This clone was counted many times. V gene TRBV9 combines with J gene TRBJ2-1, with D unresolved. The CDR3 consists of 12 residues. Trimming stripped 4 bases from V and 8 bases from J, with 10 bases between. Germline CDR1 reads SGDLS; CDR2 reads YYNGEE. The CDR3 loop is CASSPNLYEQFF. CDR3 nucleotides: TGTGCCAGCAGCCCCAATCTGTATGAGCAGTTCTTC.

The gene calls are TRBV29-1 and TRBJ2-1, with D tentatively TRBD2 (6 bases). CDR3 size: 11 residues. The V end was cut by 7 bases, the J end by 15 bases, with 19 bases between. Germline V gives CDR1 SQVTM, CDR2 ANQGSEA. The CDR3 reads CSGGTYRHLFF. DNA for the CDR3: TGCAGCGGCGGGACCTACAGACATCTGTTCTTC.

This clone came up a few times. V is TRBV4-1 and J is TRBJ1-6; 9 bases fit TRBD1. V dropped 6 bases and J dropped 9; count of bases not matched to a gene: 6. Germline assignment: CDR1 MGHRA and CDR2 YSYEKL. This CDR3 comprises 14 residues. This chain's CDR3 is CASRRQGVASPLHF. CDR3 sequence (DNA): TGCGCCAGCAGGCGACAGGGGGTCGCTTCACCCCTCCACTTT.

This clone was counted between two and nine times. The CDR3 spells CASSPAGGPDTQYF. The CDR3 nucleotides read TGTGCCAGCTCACCTGCGGGGGGCCCAGATACGCAGTATTTT. This chain uses TRBV18 with TRBJ2-3, with TRBD2 matching 8 bases. Germline assignment: CDR1 KGHSH and CDR2 LQKENI. The CDR3 covers 14 residues. V shed 3 bases and J 4 bases; nucleotides not matched to a gene: 3.

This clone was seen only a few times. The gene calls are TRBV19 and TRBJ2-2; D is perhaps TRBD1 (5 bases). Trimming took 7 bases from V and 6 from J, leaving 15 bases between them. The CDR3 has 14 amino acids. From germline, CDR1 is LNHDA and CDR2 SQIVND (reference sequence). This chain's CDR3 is CASIARQGAGELFF. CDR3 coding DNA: TGTGCCAGTATTGCTCGACAAGGGGCCGGGGAGCTGTTTTTT.

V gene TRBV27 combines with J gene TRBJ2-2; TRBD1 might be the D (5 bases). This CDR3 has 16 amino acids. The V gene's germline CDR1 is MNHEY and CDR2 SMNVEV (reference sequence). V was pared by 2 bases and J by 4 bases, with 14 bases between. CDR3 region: CASSLRQGRGTGELFF. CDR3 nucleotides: TGTGCCAGCAGTTTACGGCAGGGTCGAGGCACCGGGGAGCTGTTTTTT.

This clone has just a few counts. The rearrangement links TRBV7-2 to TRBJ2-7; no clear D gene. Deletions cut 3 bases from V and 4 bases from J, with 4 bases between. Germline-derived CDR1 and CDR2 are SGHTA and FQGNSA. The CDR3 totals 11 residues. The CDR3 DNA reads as TGTGCCAGCAGCTTTAATTACGAGCAGTACTTC. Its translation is CASSFNYEQYF.

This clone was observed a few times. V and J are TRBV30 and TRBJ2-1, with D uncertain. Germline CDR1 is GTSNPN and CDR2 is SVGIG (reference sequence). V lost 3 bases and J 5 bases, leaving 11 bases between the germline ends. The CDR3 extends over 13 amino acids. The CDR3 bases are TGTGCCTGGAGCGAGCAGGTCAACAATGAGCAGTTCTTC. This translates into CAWSEQVNNEQFF.

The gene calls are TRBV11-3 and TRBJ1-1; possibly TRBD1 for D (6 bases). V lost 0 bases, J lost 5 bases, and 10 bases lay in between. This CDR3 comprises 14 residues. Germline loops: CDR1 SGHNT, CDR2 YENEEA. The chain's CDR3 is CASSLEGAGTEAFF. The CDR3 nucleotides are TGTGCCAGCAGCTTAGAGGGGGCAGGTACTGAAGCTTTCTTT.

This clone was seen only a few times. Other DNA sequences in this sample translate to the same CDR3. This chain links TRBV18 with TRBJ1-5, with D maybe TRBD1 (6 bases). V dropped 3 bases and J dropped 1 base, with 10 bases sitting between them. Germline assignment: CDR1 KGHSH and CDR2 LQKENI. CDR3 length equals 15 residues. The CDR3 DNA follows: TGTGCCAGCTCACCCGGACAGTTAAGCAATCAGCCCCAGCATTTT. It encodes CASSPGQLSNQPQHF.

The CDR3 DNA reads TGTGCCAGCTCACCTTCCCTGGAAGACGGAAACACCATATATTTT. It is translated as CASSPSLEDGNTIYF. The gene calls are TRBV18 and TRBJ1-3; D call uncertain. Germline loops: CDR1 KGHSH, CDR2 LQKENI. CDR3 length: 15 residues. The V end was cut by 3 bases, the J end by 4 bases, with 13 bases between.

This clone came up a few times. The CDR3 DNA is TGCAGTGCTGGCGTCCAGAGGGGCTACACCTTC. Translated: CSAGVQRGYTF. The V and J genes are TRBV20-1 and TRBJ1-2; D is unresolved. The CDR3 runs 11 residues. Germline V lookup: CDR1 DFQATT, CDR2 SNEGSKA (reference sequence). V was shortened by 5 bases and J by 8 bases, with 12 bases between the two germline ends.

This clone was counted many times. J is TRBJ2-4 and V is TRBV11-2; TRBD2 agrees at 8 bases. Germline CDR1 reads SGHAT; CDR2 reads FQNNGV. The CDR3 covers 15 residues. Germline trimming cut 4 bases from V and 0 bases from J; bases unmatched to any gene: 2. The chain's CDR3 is CASSSLAVAKNIQYF. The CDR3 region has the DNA TGTGCCAGCAGCTCACTAGCGGTAGCCAAAAACATTCAGTACTTC.

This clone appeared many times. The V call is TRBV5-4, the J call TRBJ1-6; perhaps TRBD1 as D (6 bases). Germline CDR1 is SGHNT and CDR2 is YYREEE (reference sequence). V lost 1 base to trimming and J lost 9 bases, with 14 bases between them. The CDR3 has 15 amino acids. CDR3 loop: CASSLPGAGSSPLHF. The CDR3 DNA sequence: TGTGCCAGCAGCTTGCCGGGGGCAGGGTCTTCACCCCTCCACTTT.